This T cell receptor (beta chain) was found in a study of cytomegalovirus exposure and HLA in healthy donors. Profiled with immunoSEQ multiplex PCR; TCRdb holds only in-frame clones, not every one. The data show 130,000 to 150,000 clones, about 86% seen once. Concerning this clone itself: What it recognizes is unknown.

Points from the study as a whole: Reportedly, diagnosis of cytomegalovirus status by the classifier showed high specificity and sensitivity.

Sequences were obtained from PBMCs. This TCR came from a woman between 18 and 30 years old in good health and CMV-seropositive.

CDR3 sequence: CAWSNTRGQGNTGELFF. The CDR3 DNA follows: TGTGCCTGGAGTAATACTCGCGGACAGGGGAACACCGGGGAGCTGTTTTTT. The V and J genes are TRBV30 and TRBJ2-2; 8 bases agree with TRBD1. The CDR3 has 17 residues. Germline V CDR1 and CDR2: GTSNPN, SVGIG (reference sequence). With 2 bases clipped from V and 1 base from J, the junction kept 9 bases outside the gene matches.